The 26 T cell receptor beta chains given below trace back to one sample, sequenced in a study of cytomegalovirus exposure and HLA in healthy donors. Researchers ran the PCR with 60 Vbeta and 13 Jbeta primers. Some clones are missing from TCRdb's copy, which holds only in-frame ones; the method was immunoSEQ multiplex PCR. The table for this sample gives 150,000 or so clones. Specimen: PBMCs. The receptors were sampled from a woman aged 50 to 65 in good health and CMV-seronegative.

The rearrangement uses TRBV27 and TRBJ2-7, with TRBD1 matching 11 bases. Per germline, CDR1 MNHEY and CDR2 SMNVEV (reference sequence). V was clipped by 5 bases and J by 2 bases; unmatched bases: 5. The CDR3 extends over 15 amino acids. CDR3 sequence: CASSTGTGGTYEQYF. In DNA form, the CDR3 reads TGTGCCAGCAGTACCGGGACAGGGGGAACCTACGAGCAGTACTTC.

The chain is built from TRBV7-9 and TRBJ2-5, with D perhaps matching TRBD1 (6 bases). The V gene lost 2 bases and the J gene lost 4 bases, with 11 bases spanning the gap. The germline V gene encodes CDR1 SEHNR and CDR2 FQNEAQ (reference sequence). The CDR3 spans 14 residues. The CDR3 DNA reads TGTGCCAGCAGCTTAAGTGGGGGCCGAGAGACCCAGTACTTC. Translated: CASSLSGGRETQYF.

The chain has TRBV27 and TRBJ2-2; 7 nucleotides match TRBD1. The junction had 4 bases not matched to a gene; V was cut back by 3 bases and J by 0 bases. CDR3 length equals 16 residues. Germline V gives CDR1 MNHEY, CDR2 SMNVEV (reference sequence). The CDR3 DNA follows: TGTGCCAGCAGTTTTGAAGGGACAGCGAACACCGGGGAGCTGTTTTTT. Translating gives CASSFEGTANTGELFF.

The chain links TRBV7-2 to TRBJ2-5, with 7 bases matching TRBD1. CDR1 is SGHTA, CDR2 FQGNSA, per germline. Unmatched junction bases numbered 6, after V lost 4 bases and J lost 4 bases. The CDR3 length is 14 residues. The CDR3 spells CASSWGQSGETQYF. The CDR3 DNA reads TGTGCCAGCAGCTGGGGACAGTCGGGAGAGACCCAGTACTTC.

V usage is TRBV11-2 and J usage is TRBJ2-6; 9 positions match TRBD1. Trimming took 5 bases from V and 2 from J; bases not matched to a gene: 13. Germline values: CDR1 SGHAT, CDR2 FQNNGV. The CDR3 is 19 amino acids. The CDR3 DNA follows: TGTGCCAGCAGCCATTCCAGGGGACAGGGATTCACTGGGGCCAACGTCCTGACTTTC. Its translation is CASSHSRGQGFTGANVLTF.

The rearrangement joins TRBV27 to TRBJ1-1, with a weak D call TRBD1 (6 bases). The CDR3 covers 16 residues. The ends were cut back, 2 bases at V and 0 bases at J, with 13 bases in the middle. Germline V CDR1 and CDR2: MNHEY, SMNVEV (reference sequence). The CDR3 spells CASSLRANRVNTEAFF. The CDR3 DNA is TGTGCCAGCAGTTTAAGGGCGAACAGGGTGAACACTGAAGCTTTCTTT.

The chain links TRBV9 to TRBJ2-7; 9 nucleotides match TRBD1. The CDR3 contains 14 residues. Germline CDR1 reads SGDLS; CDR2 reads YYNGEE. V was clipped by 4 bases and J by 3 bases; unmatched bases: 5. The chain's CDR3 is CASSTGQGNYEQYF. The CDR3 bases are TGTGCCAGCAGCACCGGACAGGGGAACTACGAGCAGTACTTC.

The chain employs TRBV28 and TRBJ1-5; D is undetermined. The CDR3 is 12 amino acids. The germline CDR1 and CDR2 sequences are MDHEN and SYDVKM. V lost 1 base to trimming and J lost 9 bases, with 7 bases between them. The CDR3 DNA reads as TGTGCCAGCAGTTTATCCCTTCGGCCCCAGCATTTT. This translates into CASSLSLRPQHF.

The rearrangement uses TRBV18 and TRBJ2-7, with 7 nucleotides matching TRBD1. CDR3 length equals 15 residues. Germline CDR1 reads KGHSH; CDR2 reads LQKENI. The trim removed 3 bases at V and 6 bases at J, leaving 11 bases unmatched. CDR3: CASSPQMDRLGEQYF. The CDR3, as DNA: TGTGCCAGCTCACCGCAAATGGACAGGTTAGGCGAGCAGTACTTC.

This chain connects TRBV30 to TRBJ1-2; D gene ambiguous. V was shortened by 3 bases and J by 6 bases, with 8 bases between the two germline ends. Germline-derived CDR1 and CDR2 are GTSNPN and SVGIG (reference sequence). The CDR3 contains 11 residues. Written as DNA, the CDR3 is TGTGCCTGGAGGAGGGCCGATGGCTACACCTTC. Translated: CAWRRADGYTF.

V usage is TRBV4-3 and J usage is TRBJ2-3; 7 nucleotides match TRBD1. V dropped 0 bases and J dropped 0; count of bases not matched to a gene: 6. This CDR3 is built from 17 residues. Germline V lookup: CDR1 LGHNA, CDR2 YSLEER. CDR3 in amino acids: CASSQERTGSSTDTQYF. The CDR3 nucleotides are TGCGCCAGCAGCCAAGAAAGGACAGGATCTAGCACAGATACGCAGTATTTT.

The CDR3 region has the DNA TGTGCCAGCAGGGAGTCCACAGGGGGCTATGGCTACACCTTC. The encoded protein is CASRESTGGYGYTF. The chain couples TRBV28 to TRBJ1-2, with TRBD1 identical over 8 bases. V lost 6 bases to trimming and J lost 4 bases; unmatched junction nucleotides: 7. The CDR3 contains 14 residues. Germline CDR1 is MDHEN and CDR2 is SYDVKM.

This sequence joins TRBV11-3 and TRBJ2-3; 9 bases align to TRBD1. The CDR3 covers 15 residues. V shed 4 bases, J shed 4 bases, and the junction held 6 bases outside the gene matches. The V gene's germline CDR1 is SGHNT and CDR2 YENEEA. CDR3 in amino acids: CASSSGTGNPDTQYF. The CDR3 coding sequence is TGTGCCAGCAGCTCAGGGACAGGGAACCCAGATACGCAGTATTTT.

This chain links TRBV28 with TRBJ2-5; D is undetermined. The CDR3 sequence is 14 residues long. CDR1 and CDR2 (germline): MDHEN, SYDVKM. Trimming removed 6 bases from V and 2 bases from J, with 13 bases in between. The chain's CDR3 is CASSSDTIQETQYF. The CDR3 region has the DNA TGTGCCAGCAGCAGTGACACAATTCAAGAGACCCAGTACTTC.

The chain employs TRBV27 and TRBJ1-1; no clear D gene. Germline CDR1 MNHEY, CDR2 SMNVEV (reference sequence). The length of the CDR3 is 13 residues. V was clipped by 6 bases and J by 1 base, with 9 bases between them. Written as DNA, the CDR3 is TGTGCCAGCAGGTCGACTCCGAACACTGAAGCTTTCTTT. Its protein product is CASRSTPNTEAFF.

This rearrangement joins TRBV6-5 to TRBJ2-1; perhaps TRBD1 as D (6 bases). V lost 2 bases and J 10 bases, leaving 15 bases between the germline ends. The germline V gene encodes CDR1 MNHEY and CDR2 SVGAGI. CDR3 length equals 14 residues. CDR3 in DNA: TGTGCCAGCAGTTACACCCTACAGGGATGGGAGCAGTTCTTC. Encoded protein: CASSYTLQGWEQFF.

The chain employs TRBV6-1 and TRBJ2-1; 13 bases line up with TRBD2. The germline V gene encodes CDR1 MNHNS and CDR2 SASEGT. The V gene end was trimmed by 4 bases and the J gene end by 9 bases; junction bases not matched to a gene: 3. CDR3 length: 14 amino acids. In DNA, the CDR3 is TGTGCCAGCAGTGGGACTAGCGGGAGCGGTGAGCAGTTCTTC. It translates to CASSGTSGSGEQFF.

CDR3 sequence reads: CAEAGRGGETQYF. In DNA form, the CDR3 reads TGTGCGGAAGCCGGGAGGGGGGGAGAGACCCAGTACTTC. This chain joins TRBV28 and TRBJ2-5; 8 bases are a match to TRBD2. CDR1 MDHEN and CDR2 SYDVKM come from the germline V gene. There are 13 residues in the CDR3.

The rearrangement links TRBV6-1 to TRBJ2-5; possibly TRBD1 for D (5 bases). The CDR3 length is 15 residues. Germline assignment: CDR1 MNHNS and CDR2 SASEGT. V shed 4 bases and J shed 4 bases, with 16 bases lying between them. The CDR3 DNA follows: TGTGCCAGCAGTGTCCCAGGGATGCCCCGAGAGACCCAGTACTTC. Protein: CASSVPGMPRETQYF.

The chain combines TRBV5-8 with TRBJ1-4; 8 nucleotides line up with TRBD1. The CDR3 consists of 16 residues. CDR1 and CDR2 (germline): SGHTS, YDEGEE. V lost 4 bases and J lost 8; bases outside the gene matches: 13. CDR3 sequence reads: CASSGGIQGVMEKLFF. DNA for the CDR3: TGTGCCAGCAGCGGGGGGATACAGGGGGTGATGGAAAAACTGTTTTTT.

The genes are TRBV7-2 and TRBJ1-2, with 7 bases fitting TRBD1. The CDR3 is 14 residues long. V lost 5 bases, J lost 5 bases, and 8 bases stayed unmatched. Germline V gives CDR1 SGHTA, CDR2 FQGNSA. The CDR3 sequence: CASSPNRGGYGYTF. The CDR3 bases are TGTGCCAGCAGCCCTAACAGGGGTGGATATGGCTACACCTTC.

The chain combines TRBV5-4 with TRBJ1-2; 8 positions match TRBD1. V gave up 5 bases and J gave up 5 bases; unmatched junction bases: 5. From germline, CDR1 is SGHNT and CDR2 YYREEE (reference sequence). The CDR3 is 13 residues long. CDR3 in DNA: TGTGCCAGCAGTCCGGACAGGGAGTATGGCTACACCTTC. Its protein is CASSPDREYGYTF.

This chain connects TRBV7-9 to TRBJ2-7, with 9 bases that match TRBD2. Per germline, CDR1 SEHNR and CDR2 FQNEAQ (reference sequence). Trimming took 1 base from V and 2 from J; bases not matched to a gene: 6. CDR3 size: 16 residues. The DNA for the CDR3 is TGTGCCAGCAGCTTAGATCTGGCGGGAGGGGCCTACGAGCAGTACTTC. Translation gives CASSLDLAGGAYEQYF.

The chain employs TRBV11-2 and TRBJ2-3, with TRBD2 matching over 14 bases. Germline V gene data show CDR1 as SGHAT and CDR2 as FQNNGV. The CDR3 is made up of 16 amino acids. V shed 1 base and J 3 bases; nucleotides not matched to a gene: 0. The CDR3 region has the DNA TGTGCCAGCAGCTTAGGACTAGCGGGAGGGACAGATACGCAGTATTTT. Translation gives CASSLGLAGGTDTQYF.

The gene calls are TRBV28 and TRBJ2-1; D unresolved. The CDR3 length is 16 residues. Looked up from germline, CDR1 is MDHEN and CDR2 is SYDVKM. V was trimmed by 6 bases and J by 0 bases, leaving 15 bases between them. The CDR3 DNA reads TGTGCCAGCAGGGGTCGCCGGCCTAGCTCCTACAATGAGCAGTTCTTC. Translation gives CASRGRRPSSYNEQFF.

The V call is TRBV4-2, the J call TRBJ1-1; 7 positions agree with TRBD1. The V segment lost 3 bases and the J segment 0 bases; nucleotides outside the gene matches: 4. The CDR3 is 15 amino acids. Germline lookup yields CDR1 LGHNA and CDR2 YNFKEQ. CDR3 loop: CASSQWDSMNTEAFF. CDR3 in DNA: TGTGCCAGCAGCCAGTGGGACAGCATGAACACTGAAGCTTTCTTT.